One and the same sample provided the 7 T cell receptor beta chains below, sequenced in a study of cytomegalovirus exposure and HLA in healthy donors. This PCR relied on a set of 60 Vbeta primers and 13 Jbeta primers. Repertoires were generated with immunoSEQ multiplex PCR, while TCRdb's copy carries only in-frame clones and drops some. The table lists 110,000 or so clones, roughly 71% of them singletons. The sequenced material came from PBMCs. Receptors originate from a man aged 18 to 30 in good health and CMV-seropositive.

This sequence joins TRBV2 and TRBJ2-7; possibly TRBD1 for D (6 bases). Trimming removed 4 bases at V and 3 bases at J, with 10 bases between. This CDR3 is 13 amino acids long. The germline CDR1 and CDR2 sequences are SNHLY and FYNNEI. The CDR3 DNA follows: TGTGCCAGCAGTGTGGGCAGGGGCTACGAGCAGTACGTC. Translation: CASSVGRGYEQYV.

Here the CDR3 DNA reads TGTGCCAGCCATGTTAATTCACCCCTCCACTTT. Its translation: CASHVNSPLHF. This chain uses TRBV6-4 with TRBJ1-6; D remains unclear. The germline V gene has CDR1 MRHNA and CDR2 SNTAGT. The CDR3 is 11 amino acids. With 8 bases removed from V and 6 bases from J, the gap between germline ends came to 5 bases.

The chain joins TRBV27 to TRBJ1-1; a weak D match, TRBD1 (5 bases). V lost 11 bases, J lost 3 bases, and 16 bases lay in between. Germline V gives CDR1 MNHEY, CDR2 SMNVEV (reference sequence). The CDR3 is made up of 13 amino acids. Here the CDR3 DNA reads TGTGCCGCACGTAATCGGGGGGACACTGAAGCTTTCTTT. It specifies CAARNRGDTEAFF.

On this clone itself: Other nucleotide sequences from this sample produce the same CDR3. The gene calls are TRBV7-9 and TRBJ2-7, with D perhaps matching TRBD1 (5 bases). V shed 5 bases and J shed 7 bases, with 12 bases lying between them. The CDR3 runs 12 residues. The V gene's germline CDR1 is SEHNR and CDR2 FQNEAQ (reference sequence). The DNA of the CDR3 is TGTGCCAGCAGCCCAGGGTGGGGTGAGCAGTACTTC. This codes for CASSPGWGEQYF.

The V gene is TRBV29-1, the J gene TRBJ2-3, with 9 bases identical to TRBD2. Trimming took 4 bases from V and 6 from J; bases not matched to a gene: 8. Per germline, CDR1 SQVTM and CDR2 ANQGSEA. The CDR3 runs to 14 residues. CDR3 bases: TGCAGCGTTGCCGGCGGGGGGGCCCGGGATACGCAGTATTTT. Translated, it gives CSVAGGGARDTQYF.

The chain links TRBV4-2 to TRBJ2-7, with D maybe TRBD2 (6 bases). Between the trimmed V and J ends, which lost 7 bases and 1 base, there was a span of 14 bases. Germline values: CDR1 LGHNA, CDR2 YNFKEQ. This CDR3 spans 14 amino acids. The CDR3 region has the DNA TGTGCCAGCACACCGGGACTGGGTTCCTACGAGCAGTACTTC. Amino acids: CASTPGLGSYEQYF.

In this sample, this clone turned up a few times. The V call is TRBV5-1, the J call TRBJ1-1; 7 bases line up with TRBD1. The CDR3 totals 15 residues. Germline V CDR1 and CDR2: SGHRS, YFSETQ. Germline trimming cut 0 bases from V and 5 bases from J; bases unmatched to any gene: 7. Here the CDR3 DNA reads TGCGCCAGCAGCTTGGAGGGGGCAGGGTGGACTGAAGCTTTCTTT. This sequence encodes CASSLEGAGWTEAFF.